This TCR beta chain was recovered during a study of control samples from healthy donors and cancer patients. Using immunoSEQ multiplex PCR, the repertoire was profiled, and TCRdb retains in-frame clones only, with some absent. The table includes some 130,000 clones, roughly 91% detected once. This TCR was sampled from a man aged 45 to 65 with head and neck cancer. The sample consisted of PBMCs.

CDR3 in DNA: TGTGCCAGCAGTTTAACCGGGGGCCCTTCACCCCTCCACTTT. Protein product: CASSLTGGPSPLHF. The rearrangement links TRBV28 to TRBJ1-6; a possible D gene is TRBD1 (6 bases). V lost 2 bases, J lost 9 bases, and 11 bases lay in between. Germline V gene lookup returns CDR1 MDHEN and CDR2 SYDVKM. The CDR3 sequence is 14 residues long.